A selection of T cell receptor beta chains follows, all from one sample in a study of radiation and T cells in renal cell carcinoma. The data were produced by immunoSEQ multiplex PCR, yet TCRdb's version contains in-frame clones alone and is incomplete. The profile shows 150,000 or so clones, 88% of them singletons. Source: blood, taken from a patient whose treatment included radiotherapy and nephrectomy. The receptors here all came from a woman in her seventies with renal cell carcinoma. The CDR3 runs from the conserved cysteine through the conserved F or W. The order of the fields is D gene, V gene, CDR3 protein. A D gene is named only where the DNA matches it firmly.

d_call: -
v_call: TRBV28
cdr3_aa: CASSLWARDTDTQYF

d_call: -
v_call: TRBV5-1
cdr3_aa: CASSSWGGIATNEKLFF

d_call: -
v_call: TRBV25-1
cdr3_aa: CASSDGGGPYGYTF

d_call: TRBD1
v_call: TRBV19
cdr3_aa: CASIKDRDFLGNQPQHF

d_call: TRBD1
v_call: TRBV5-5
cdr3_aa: CASSFTGVYYGYTF

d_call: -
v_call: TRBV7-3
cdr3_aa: CASSLGVGIADTEAFF

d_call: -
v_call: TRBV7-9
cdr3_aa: CASSLVVGSTEAFF

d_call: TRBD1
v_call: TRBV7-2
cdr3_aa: CASSSTRTGAGELFF

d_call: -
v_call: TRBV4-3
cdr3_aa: CASSQENRVWEKLFF

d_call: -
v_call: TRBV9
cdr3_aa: CASRRGLNTEAFF

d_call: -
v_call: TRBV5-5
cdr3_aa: CASSSRAGGEPQHF

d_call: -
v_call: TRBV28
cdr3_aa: CASSPSGQGHTDTQYF

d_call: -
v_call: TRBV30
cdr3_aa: CAWSAGDGNQPQHF

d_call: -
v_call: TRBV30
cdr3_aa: CAWTPQVTGELFF

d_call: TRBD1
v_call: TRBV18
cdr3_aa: CASSLRTGSMNTEAFF

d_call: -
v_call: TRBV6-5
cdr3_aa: CASSYIGGNTGELFF

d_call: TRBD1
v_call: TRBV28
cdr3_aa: CASNLPGQVIYTF

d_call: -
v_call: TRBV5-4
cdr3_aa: CASSPPGEGEQFF

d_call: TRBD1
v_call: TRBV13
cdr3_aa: CASSLEGQGKDEQYF

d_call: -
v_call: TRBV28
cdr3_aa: CASSIGGVRGGEAFF